The 17 T cell receptor beta chains presented below share a single source sample, sequenced in a study of neurological immune-mediated disorders. Documented time point: longitudinal time-point 2. A single record per CDR3 protein comes from TCRdb applying MiXCR to the 5' RACE reads. The top ten hold over 6.5% of the sample, which has some 87,000 distinct CDR3 sequences, approximately 6% seen once. Sequencing was performed on PBMCs. These receptors were obtained from a woman aged 55 to 70 with multiple sclerosis.

This clonotype has at least ten counts. This chain connects TRBV6-1 to TRBJ1-1; TRBD1 matches at 8 bases. Germline V CDR1 and CDR2: MNHNS, SASEGT. With 6 bases clipped from V and 5 bases from J, the junction kept 5 bases outside the gene matches. CDR3 size: 13 residues. CDR3 sequence (DNA): TGTGCCAGCAGGGACAGGGCTTTTACTGAAGCTTTCTTT. Translation gives CASRDRAFTEAFF.

This clonotype occurred many times. The chain carries TRBV3-1 and TRBJ2-7, with D possibly being TRBD2 (6 bases). The length of the CDR3 is 12 residues. Looked up from germline, CDR1 is LGHDT and CDR2 is YNNKEL (reference sequence). Trimming shortened V by 4 bases and J by 3 bases, and 7 bases separated the two germline ends. Here the CDR3 DNA reads TGTGCCAGCAGCCGCGGGGACTACGAGCAGTACTTC. Translating gives CASSRGDYEQYF.

This clonotype was detected many times. The chain carries TRBV2 and TRBJ2-7, with no clear D. CDR1 and CDR2 (germline): SNHLY, FYNNEI. With 4 bases removed from V and 8 bases from J, the gap between germline ends came to 12 bases. The CDR3 length is 12 residues. The CDR3 sequence is CASSVLGTQQYF. The CDR3 bases are TGTGCCAGCAGTGTTTTAGGAACACAGCAGTACTTC.

There are many counts of this clonotype. The chain links TRBV6-5 to TRBJ2-3; the D gene is possibly TRBD2 (7 bases). Germline V lookup: CDR1 MNHEY, CDR2 SVGAGI. The CDR3 runs 16 residues. Trimming removed 0 bases at V and 10 bases at J, with 20 bases between. CDR3 loop: CASSYSGGPGSSAQYF. The CDR3 DNA follows: TGTGCCAGCAGTTACTCGGGGGGGCCTGGCTCCTCTGCGCAGTATTTT.

This clonotype appeared many times. This chain connects TRBV12-3 or TRBV12-4 to TRBJ2-1; 13 positions match TRBD2. This CDR3 has 14 amino acids. The junction had 5 bases not matched to a gene; V was cut back by 6 bases and J by 9 bases. The CDR3, as DNA: TGTGCCAGCAGATGGACTAGCGGGGGTGGTGAGCAGTTCTTC. Its translation is CASRWTSGGGEQFF.

This clonotype appeared a few times. This chain uses TRBV5-1 with TRBJ2-1, with a weak D call TRBD1 (5 bases). This CDR3 has 15 amino acids. Looked up from germline, CDR1 is SGHRS and CDR2 is YFSETQ. Trimming removed 4 bases at V and 8 bases at J, with 19 bases between. CDR3: CASSPVGVGKDEQFF. The CDR3, as DNA: TGCGCCAGCAGCCCAGTAGGGGTGGGAAAGGATGAGCAGTTCTTC.

This clonotype was recorded at least ten times. The chain links TRBV7-9 to TRBJ2-1, with 9 bases matching TRBD1. CDR3 length: 16 residues. The V and J ends lost 2 bases and 2 bases, in that order; junction bases with no gene match: 4. Germline V lookup: CDR1 SEHNR, CDR2 FQNEAQ (reference sequence). The CDR3 region is CASSLRQGGTYNEQFF. The CDR3 DNA reads TGTGCCAGCAGCTTAAGACAGGGGGGGACCTACAATGAGCAGTTCTTC.

This clonotype was detected ten times or more. This rearrangement joins TRBV9 to TRBJ2-1; D ambiguous. This CDR3 is built from 14 residues. V shed 0 bases and J shed 4 bases, with 8 bases lying between them. Germline CDR1 is SGDLS and CDR2 is YYNGEE. The CDR3 coding sequence is TGTGCCAGCAGCGTAGTTAAACAATACAATGAGCAGTTCTTC. As protein: CASSVVKQYNEQFF.

This clonotype was counted many times. V usage is TRBV7-2 and J usage is TRBJ2-1, with 7 nucleotides matching TRBD1. Germline lookup yields CDR1 SGHTA and CDR2 FQGNSA. There are 20 residues in the CDR3. The trim removed 2 bases at V and 2 bases at J, leaving 18 bases unmatched. CDR3 DNA: TGTGCCAGCAGCTTAAGTTTGCGGACAGGACGACGACAGACCTACAATGAGCAGTTCTTC. Translated: CASSLSLRTGRRQTYNEQFF.

Ten or more counts support this clonotype. The chain is built from TRBV6-4 and TRBJ2-3, with TRBD2 matching 8 bases. V gave up 8 bases and J gave up 5 bases; unmatched junction bases: 12. The germline CDR1 and CDR2 sequences are MRHNA and SNTAGT. The CDR3 loop spans 15 amino acids. CDR3 nucleotides: TGTGCCAGCGCAACAGGGCGGGGGGATTTAGATACGCAGTATTTT. Translated, it gives CASATGRGDLDTQYF.

There are many counts of this clonotype. The rearrangement uses TRBV7-6 and TRBJ2-3; D unresolved. The CDR3 extends over 12 amino acids. Germline loops: CDR1 SGHVS, CDR2 FNYEAQ. With 5 bases removed from V and 2 bases from J, the gap between germline ends came to 5 bases. The CDR3 protein is CASSPHTDTQYF. Here the CDR3 DNA reads TGTGCCAGCAGCCCGCACACAGATACGCAGTATTTT.

Turning to this clonotype: Given a much more abundant clone one base away, this may be a read error. The CDR3 nucleotides are TGCGCCAGCAGGACCATTTTGGGGGCCGACACCGGGGAGCTGTTTTTT. Translating gives CASRTILGADTGELFF. V usage is TRBV5-1 and J usage is TRBJ2-2; perhaps TRBD1 as D (6 bases). Trimming removed 5 bases at V and 3 bases at J, with 17 bases between. Per the germline V gene, CDR1 is SGHRS and CDR2 is YFSETQ. The CDR3 runs 16 residues. Full variable domain (rest looked up from reference TRBV5-1 and TRBJ2-2): KAGVTQTPRYLIKTRGQQVTLSCSPISGHRSVSWYQQTPGQGLQFLFEYFSETQRNKGNFPGRFSGRQFSNSRSEMNVSTLELGDSALYLCASRTILGADTGELFFGEGSRLTVL.

On this clonotype itself: This clone may be a read error of a much larger clone one base away. This sequence joins TRBV20-1 and TRBJ2-7; weak D call: TRBD2 (5 bases). CDR3 size: 13 residues. Germline V gene sequence: CDR1 DFQATT, CDR2 SNEGSKA (reference sequence). For the CDR3, the DNA is TGCAGTGCTAGATCCTTCAGCGGCTACGAGCGGTACTTC. Translation gives CSARSFSGYERYF.

This clonotype was picked up many times. This chain uses TRBV19 with TRBJ1-4, with D possibly being TRBD1 (6 bases). V lost 5 bases and J 12 bases, leaving 10 bases between the germline ends. The CDR3 is 11 amino acids. Germline V gene data show CDR1 as LNHDA and CDR2 as SQIVND (reference sequence). CDR3 amino acids: CASSYRTELFF. DNA for the CDR3: TGTGCCAGTAGTTATCGGACAGAACTGTTTTTT.

This clonotype was picked up many times. The rearrangement links TRBV9 to TRBJ2-2; unclear D gene. Germline CDR1 reads SGDLS; CDR2 reads YYNGEE. The CDR3 contains 13 residues. V lost 1 base and J 6 bases, leaving 7 bases between the germline ends. The CDR3 sequence: CASSVRPAGELFF. CDR3 DNA: TGTGCCAGCAGCGTACGGCCGGCCGGGGAGCTGTTTTTT. Looking up the rest from reference TRBV9 and TRBJ2-2 gives the full variable domain: DSGVTQTPKHLITATGQRVTLRCSPRSGDLSVYWYQQSLDQGLQFLIQYYNGEERAKGNILERFSAQQFPDLHSELNLSSLELGDSALYFCASSVRPAGELFFGEGSRLTVL.

At least ten counts were recorded for this clonotype. The CDR3: CASTTYQETQYF. As DNA, the CDR3 is TGTGCCAGTACAACATATCAAGAGACCCAGTACTTC. The V gene is TRBV7-2, the J gene TRBJ2-5, with D unresolved. V was clipped by 9 bases and J by 2 bases, with 10 bases between them. The germline CDR1 and CDR2 sequences are SGHTA and FQGNSA. CDR3 size: 12 residues.

In this sample, this clonotype turned up many times. The chain joins TRBV5-5 to TRBJ2-7; D might be TRBD2 (5 bases). This CDR3 comprises 13 residues. V lost 0 bases and J lost 7, with 11 bases in between. The germline CDR1 and CDR2 sequences are SGHKS and YYEKEE (reference sequence). CDR3 bases: TGTGCCAGCAGCTTGGCCGGGATCGTTGAGCAGTACTTC. Translation: CASSLAGIVEQYF.